The entry below gives a single T cell receptor (beta chain) sequence along with its context. Its recognized antigen is unknown. Per-base qualities were not stored, and no clone one base away is much larger. Per the germline V gene (reference sequence), LNHDA is the CDR1 and SQIVND is the CDR2. The cysteine opens and the phenylalanine closes a CDR3 of 13 amino acids. Of the read, only the CDR3 DNA is kept; its 39 bases are in frame from base 1. V lost 7 bases and J lost 4 bases; the stretch between them is 13 bases long. The data derive from a study of T cell changes during pregnancy in multiple sclerosis (dated by TCRdb to the late 2010s). Context from the whole study: In women with multiple sclerosis, the researchers looked at how the T cell repertoire shifted as pregnancy progressed.

The library was prepared using the immunoSEQ multiplex PCR assay. In TCRdb, the immuneACCESS table is reduced to in-frame sequences with V and J assigned. These tables do not hold every clone; where another copy was compared, an unresolved V gene accounts for under half, and the others remain unexplained. The sample table shows about 110,000 clones, and 85% to 95% are seen once. Approximately 1.5% of the sample is in the top ten clones. The source material was peripheral blood, sampled after pregnancy. The chain employs TRBV19 and TRBJ1-1; TRBD1 is a possible D gene, resting on 5 matching bases. The clonotype was recovered from a female donor with multiple sclerosis, enrolled in a pregnancy study. The CDR3 region reads CASISGVGTEAFF. The nucleotides read TGTGCCAGTATTTCGGGGGTCGGCACTGAAGCTTTCTTT.